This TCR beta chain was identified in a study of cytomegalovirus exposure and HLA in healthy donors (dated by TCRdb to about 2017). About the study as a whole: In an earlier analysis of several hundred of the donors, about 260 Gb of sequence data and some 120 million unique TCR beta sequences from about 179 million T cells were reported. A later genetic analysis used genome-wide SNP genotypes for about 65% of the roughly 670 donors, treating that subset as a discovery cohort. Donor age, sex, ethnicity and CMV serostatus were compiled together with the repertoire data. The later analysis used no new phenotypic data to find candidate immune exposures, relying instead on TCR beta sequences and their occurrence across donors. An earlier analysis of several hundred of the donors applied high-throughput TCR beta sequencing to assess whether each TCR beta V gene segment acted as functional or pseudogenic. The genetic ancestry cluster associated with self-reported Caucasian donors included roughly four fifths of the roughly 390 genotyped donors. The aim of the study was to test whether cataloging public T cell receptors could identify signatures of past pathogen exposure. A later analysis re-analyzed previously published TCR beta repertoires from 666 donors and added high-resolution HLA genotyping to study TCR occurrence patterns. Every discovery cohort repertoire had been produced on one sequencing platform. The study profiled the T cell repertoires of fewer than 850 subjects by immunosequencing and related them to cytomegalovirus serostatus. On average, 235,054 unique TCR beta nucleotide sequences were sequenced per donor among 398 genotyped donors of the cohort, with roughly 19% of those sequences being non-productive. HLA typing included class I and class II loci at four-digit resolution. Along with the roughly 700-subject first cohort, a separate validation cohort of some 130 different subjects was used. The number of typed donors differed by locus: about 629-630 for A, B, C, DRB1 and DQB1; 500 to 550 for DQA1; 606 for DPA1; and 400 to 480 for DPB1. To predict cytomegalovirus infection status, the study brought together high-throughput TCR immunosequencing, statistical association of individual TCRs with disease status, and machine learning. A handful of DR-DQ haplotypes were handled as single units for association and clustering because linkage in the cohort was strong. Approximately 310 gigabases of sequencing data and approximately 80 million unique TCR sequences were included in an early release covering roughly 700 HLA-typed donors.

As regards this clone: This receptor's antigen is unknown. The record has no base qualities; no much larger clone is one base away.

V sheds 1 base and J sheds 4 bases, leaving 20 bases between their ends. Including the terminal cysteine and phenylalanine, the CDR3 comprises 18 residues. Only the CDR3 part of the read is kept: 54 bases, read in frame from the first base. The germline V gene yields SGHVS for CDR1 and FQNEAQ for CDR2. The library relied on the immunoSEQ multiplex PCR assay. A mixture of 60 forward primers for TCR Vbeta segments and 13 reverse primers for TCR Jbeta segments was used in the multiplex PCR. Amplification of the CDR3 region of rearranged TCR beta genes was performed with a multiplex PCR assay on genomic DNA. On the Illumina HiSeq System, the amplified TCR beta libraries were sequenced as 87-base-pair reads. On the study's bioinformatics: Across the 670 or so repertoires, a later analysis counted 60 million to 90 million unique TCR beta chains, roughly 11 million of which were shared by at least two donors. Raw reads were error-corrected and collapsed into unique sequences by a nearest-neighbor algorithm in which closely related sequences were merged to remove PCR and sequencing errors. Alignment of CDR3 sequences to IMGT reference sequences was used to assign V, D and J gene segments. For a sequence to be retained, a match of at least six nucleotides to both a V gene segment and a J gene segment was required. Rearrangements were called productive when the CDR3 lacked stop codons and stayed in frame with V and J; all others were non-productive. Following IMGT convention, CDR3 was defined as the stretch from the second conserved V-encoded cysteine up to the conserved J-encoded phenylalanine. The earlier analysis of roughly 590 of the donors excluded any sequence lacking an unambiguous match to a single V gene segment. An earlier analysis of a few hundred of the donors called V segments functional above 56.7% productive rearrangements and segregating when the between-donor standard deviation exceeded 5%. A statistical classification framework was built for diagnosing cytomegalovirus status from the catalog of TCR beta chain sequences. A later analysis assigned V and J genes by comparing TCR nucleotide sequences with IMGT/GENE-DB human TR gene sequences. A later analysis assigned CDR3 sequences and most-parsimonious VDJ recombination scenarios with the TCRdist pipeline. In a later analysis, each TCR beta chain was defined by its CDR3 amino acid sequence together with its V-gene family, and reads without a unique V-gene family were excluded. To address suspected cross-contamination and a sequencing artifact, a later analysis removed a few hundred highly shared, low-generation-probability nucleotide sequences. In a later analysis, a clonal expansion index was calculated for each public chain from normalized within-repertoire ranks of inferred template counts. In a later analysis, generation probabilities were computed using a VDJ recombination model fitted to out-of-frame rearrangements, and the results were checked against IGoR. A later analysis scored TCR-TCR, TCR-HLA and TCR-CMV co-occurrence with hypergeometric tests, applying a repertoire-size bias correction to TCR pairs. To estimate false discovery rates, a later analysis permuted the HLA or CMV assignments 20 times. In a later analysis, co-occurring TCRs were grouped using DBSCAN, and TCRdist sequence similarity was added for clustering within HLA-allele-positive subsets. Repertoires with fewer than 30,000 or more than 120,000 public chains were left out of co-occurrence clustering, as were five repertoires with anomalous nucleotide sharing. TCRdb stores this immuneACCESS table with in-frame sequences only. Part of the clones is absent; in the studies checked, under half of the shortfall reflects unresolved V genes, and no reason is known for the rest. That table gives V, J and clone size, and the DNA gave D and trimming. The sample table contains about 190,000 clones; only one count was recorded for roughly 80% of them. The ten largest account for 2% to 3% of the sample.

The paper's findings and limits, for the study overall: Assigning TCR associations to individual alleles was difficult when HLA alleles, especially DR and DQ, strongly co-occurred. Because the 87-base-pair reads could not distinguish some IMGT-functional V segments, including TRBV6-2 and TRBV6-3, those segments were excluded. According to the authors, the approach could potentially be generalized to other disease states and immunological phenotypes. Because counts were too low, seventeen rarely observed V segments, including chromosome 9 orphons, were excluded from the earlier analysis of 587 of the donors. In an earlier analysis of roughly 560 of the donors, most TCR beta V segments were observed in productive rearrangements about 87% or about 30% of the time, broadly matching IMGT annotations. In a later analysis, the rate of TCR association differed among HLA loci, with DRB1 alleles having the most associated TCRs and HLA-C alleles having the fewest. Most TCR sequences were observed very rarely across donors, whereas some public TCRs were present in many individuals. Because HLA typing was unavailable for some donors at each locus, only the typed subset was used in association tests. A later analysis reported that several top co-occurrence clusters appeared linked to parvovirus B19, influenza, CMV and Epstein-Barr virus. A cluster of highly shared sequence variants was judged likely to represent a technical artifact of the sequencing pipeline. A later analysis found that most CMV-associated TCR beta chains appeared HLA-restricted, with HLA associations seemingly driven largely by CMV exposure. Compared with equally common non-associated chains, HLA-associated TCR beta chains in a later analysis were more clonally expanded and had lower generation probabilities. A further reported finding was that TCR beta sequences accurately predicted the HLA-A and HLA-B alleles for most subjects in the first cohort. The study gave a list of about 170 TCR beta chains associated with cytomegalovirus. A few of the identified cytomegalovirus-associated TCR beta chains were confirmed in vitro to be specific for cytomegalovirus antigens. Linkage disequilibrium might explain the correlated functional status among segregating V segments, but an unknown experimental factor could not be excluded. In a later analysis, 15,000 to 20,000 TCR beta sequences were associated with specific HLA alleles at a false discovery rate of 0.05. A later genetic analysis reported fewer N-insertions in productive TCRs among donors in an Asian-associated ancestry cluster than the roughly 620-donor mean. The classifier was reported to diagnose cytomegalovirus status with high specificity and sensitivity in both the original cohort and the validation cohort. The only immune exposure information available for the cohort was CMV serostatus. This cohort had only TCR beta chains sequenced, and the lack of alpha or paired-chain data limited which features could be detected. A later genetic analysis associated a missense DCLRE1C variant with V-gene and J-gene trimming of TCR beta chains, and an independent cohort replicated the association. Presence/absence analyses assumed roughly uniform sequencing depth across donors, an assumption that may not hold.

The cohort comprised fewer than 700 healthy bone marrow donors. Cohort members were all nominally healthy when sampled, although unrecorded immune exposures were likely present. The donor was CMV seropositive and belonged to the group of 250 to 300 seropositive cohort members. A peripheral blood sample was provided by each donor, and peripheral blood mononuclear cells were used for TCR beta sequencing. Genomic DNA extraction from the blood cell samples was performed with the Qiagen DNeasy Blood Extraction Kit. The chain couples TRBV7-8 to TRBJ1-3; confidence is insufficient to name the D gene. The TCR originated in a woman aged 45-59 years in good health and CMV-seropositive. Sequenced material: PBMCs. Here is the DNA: TGTGCCAGCAGCTTAGTTATCTCGGGTTACCACACAGGAAACACCATATATTTT. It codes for CASSLVISGYHTGNTIYF.